The sequence of this T cell receptor beta chain was determined in a study of T cell responses to AZD1222 COVID-19 vaccine. From germline, CDR1 is MNHEY and CDR2 SMNVEV (reference sequence). The CDR3 has 13 residues. The V gene lost 4 bases and the J gene lost 8 bases, with 12 bases spanning the gap. Here immunoSEQ multiplex PCR was the method, and the copy in TCRdb shows in-frame clones only, minus some. The table has 150,000 to 200,000 clones, about 91% seen once; the top ten hold roughly 4.5%. A note on this clone: Its target is not known.

Regarding the study as a whole: Epitopes outside B.1.351 and B.1.1.7 mutated regions reportedly drew nearly half of spike TCRs.

The sequences come from peripheral blood, collected on day 0 of MenACWY control vaccination. The chain is built from TRBV27 and TRBJ2-1; no definite D call. The TCR comes from an adult in good health. The CDR3 protein is CASSWIFWDEQFF. The CDR3 region has the DNA TGTGCCAGCAGTTGGATCTTCTGGGATGAGCAGTTCTTC.